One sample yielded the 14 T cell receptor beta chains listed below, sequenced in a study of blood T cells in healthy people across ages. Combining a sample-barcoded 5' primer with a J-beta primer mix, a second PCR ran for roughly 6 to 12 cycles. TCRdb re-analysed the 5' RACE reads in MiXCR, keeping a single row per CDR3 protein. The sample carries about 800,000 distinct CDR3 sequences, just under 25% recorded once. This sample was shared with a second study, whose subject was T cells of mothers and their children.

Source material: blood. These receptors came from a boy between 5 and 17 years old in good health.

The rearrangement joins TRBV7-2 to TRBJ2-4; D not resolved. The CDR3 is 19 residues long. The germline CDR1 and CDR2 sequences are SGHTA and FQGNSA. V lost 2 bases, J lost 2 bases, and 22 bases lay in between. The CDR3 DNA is TGTGCCAGCAGCTTAACTTCCCCCTTCGGATTCTTCTCCAAAAACATTCAGTACTTC. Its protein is CASSLTSPFGFFSKNIQYF.

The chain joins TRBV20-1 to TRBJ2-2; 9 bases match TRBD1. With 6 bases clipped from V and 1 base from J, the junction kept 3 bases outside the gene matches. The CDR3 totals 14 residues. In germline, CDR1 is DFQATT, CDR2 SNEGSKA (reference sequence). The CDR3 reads CSATGQGNTGELFF. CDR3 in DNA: TGCAGTGCGACGGGACAGGGGAACACCGGGGAGCTGTTTTTT.

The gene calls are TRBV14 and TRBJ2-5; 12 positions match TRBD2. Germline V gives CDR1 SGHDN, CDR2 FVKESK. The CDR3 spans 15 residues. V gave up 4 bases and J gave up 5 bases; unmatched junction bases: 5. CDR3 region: CASSLRTSGVETQYF. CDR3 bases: TGTGCCAGCAGCCTCAGGACTAGCGGGGTGGAGACCCAGTACTTC.

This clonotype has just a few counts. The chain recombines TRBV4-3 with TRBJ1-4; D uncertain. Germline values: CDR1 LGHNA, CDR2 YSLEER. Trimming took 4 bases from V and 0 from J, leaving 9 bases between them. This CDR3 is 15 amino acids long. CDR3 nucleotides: TGCGCCAGCAGCCCAGTGGGTTCAACTAATGAAAAACTGTTTTTT. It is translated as CASSPVGSTNEKLFF.

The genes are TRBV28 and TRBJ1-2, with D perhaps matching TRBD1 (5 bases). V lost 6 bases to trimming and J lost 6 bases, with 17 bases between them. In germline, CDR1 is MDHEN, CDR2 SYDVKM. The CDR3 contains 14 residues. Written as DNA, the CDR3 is TGTGCCAGCAGCCGGGCAGGGTTGGGGGATGGCTACACCTTC. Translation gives CASSRAGLGDGYTF.

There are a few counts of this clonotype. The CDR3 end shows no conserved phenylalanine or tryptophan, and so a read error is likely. This chain's CDR3 is CASSPGGNIQYL. DNA of the CDR3: TGTGCCAGCAGCCCCGGGGGAAACATTCAGTACCTC. The gene calls are TRBV7-2 and TRBJ2-4; TRBD2 is a possible D gene (6 bases). V lost 5 bases and J 6 bases, leaving 8 bases between the germline ends. Germline V CDR1 and CDR2: SGHTA, FQGNSA. The CDR3 consists of 12 residues.

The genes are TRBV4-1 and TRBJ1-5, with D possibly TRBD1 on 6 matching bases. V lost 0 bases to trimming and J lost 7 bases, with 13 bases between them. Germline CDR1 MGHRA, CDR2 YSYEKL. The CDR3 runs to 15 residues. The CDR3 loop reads CASSQDKQGGQPQHF. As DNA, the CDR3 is TGCGCCAGCAGCCAAGATAAACAGGGCGGACAGCCCCAGCATTTT.

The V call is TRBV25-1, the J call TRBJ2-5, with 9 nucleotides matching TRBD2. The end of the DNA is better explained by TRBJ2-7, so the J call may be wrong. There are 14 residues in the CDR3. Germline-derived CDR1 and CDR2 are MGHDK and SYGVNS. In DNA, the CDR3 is TGTGCCAGCAGTGTTGCTAGCGGGGCCTACGAGCAGTACTTC. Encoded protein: CASSVASGAYEQYF.

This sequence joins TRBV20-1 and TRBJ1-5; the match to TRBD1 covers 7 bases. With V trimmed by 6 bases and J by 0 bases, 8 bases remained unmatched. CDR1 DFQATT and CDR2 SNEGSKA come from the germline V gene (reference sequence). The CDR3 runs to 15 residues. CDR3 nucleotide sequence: TGCAGTGCGGGCCAGGGGGGAGGTAGCAATCAGCCCCAGCATTTT. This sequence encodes CSAGQGGGSNQPQHF.

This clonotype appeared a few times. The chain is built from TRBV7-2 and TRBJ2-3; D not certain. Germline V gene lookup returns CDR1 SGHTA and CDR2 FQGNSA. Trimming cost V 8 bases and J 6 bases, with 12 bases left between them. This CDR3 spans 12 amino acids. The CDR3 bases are TGTGCCAGCCAGTATTCCGTGGATACGCAGTATTTT. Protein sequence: CASQYSVDTQYF.

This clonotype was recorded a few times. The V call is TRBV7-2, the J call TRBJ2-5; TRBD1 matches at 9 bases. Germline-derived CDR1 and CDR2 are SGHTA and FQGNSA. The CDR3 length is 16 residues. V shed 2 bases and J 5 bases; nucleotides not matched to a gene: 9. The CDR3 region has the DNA TGTGCCAGCAGCTTATCTGGGACAGGGTGGCAGGAGACCCAGTACTTC. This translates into CASSLSGTGWQETQYF.

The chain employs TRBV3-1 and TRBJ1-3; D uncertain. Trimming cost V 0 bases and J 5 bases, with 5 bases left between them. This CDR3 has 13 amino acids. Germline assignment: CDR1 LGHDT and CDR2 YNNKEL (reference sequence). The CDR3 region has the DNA TGTGCCAGCAGCCAAGATCGGAGAAACACCATATATTTT. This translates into CASSQDRRNTIYF. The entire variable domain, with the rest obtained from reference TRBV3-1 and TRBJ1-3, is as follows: DTAVSQTPKYLVTQMGNDKSIKCEQNLGHDTMYWYKQDSKKFLKIMFSYNNKELIINETVPNRFSPKSPDKAHLNLHINSLELGDSAVYFCASSQDRRNTIYFGEGSWLTVV.

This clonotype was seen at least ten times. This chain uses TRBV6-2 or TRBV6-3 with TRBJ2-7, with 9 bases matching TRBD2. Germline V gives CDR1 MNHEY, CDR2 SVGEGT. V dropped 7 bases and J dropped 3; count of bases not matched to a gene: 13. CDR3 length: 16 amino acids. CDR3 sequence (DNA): TGTGCCAGCACACTCGCCGGGTTAGCGGGAGACTACGAGCAGTACTTC. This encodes CASTLAGLAGDYEQYF.

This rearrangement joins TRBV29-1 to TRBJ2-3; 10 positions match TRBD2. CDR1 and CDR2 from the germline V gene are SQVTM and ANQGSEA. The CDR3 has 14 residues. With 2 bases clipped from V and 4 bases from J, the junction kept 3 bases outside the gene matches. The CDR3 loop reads CSVELAGDSDTQYF. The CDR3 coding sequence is TGCAGCGTTGAACTAGCGGGAGATTCAGATACGCAGTATTTT.